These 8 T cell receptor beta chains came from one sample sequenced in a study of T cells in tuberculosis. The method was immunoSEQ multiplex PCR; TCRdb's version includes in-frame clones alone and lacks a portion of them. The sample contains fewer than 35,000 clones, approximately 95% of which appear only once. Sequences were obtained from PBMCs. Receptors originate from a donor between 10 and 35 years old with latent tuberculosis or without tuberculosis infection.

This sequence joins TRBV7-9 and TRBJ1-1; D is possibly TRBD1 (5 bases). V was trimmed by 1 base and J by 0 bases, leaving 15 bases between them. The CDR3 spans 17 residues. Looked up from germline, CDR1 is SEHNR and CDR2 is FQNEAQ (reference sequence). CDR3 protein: CASSLGRPGQLNTEAFF. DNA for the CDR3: TGTGCCAGCAGCTTAGGTCGGCCAGGGCAACTGAACACTGAAGCTTTCTTT.

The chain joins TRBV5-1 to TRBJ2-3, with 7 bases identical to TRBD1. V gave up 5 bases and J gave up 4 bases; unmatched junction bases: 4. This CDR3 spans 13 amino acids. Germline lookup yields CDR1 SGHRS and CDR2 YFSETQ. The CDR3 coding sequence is TGCGCCAGCAGAAAGGGGGCCGCAGATACGCAGTATTTT. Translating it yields CASRKGAADTQYF.

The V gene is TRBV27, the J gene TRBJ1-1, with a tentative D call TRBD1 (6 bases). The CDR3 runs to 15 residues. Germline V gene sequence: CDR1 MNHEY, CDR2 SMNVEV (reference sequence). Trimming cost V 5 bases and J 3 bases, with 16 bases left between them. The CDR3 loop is CASSTWSGVDTEAFF. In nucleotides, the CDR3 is TGTGCCAGCAGTACGTGGTCAGGGGTCGACACTGAAGCTTTCTTT.

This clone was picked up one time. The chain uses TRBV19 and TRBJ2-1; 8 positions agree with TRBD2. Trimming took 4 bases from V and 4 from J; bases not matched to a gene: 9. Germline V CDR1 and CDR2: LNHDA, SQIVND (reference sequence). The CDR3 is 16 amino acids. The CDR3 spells CASSTISGIRYNEQFF. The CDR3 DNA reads TGTGCCAGTAGTACAATTAGCGGGATAAGGTACAATGAGCAGTTCTTC.

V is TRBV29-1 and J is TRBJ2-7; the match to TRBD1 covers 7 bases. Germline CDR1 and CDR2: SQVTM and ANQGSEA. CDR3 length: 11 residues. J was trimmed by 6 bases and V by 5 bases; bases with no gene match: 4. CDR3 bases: TGCAGCGTTACCAGGGGGAGCGAGCAGTACTTC. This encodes CSVTRGSEQYF.

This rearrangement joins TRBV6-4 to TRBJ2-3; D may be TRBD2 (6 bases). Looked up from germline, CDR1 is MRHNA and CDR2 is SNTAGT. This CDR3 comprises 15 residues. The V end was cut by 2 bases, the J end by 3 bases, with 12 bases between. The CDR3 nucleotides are TGTGCCAGCAGTGACGGCGGGACGGAGACAGATACGCAGTATTTT. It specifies CASSDGGTETDTQYF.

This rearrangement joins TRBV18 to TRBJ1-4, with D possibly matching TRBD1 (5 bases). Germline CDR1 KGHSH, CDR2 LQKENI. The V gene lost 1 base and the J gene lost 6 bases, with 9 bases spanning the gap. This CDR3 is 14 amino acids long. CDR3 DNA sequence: TGTGCCAGCTCACCACTGGGGGGAGATGAAAAACTGTTTTTT. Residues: CASSPLGGDEKLFF.

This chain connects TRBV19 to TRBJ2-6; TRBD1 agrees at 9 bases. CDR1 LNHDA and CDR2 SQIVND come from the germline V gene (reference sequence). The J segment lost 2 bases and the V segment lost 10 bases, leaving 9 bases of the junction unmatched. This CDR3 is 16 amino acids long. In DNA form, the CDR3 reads TGTGCCACGGTCGACAGGGGGTCCCCTGGGGCCAACGTCCTGACTTTC. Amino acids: CATVDRGSPGANVLTF.